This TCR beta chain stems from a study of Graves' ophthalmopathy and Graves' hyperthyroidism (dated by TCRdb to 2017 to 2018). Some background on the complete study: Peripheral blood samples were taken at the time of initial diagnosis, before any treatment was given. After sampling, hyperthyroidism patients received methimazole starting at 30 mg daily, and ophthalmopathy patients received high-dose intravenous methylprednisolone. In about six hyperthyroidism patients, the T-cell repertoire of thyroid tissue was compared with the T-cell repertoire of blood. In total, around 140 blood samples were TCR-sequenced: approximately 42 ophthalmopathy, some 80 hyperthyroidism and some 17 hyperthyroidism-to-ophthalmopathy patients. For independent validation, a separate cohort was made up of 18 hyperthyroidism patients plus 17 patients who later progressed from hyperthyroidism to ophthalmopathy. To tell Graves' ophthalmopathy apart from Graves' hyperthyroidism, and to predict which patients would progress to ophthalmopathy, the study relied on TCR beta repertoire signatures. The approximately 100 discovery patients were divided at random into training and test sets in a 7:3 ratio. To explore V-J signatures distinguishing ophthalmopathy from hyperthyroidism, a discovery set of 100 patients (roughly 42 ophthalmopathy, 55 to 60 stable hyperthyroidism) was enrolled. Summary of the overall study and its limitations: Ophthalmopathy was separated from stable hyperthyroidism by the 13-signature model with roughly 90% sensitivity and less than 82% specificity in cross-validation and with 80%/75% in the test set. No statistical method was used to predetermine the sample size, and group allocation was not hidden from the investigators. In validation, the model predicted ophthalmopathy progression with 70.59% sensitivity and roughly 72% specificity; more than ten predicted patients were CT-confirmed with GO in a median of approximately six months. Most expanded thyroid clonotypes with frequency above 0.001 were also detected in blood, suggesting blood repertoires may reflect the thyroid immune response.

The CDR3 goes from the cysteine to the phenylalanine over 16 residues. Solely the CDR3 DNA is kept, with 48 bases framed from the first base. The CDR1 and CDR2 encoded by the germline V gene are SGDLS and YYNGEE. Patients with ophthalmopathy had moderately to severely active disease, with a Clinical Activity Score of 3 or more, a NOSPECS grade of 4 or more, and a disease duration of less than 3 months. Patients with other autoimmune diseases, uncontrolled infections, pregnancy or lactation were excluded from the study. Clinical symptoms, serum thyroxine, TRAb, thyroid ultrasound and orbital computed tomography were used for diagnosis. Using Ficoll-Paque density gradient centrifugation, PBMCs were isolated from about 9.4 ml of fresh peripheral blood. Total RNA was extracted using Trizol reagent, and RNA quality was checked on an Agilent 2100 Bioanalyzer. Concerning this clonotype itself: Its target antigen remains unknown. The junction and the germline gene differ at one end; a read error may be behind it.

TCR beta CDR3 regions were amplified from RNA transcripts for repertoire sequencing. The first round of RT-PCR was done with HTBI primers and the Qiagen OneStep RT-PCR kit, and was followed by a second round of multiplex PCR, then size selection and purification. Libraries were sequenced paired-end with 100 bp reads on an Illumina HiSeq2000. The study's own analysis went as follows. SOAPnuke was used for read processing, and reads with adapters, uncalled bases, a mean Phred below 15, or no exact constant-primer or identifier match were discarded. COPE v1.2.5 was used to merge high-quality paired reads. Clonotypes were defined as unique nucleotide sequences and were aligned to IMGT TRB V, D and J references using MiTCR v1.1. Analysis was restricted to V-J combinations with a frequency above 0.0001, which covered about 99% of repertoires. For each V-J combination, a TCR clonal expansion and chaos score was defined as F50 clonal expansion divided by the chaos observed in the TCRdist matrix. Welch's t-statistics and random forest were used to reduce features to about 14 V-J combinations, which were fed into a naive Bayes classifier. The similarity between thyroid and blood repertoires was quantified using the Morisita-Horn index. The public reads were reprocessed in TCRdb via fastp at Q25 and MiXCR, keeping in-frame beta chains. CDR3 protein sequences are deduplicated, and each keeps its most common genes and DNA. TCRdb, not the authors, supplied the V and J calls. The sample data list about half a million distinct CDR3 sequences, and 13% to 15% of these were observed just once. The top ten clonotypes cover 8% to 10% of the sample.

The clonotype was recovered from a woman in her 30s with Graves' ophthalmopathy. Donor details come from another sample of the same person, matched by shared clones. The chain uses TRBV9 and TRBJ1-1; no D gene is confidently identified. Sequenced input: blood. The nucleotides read TGTGCCAGCAGCGTAGATTTGGGGAACGCTAACCCTGAAGCCTTCTTT. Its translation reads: CASSVDLGNANPEAFF.